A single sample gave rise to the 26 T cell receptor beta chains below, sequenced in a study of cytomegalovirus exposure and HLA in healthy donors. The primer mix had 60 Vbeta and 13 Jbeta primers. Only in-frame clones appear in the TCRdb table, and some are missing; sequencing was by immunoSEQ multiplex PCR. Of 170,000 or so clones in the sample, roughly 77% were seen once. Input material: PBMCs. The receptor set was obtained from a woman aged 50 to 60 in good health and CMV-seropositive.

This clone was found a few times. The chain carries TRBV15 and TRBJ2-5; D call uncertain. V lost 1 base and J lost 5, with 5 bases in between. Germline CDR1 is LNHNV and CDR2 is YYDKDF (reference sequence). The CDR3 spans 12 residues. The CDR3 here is CATSRVAETQYF. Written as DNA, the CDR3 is TGTGCCACCAGCAGAGTCGCGGAGACCCAGTACTTC.

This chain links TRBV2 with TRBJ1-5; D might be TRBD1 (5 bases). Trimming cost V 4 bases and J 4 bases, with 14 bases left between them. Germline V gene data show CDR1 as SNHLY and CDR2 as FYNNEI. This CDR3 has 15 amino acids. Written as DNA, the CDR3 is TGTGCCAGCAGTGCGGTAGGGGATAGGAATCAGCCCCAGCATTTT. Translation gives CASSAVGDRNQPQHF.

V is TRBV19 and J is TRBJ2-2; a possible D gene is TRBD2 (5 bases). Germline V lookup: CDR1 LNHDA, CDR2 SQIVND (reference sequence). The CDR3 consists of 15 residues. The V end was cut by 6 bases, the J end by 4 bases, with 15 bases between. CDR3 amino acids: CASSPPAGITGELFF. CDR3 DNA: TGTGCCAGTAGCCCACCTGCGGGTATCACCGGGGAGCTGTTTTTT. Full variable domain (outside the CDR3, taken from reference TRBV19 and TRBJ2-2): DGGITQSPKYLFRKEGQNVTLSCEQNLNHDAMYWYRQDPGQGLRLIYYSQIVNDFQKGDIAEGYSVSREKKESFPLTVTSAQKNPTAFYLCASSPPAGITGELFFGEGSRLTVL.

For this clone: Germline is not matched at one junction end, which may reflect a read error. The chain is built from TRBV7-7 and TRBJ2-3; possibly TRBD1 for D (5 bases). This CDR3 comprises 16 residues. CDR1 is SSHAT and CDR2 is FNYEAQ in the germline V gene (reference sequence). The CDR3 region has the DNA TGTGCTAGCAGCTCTAGGGGCTTCCTTACCACAGATACGCAGTATTTT. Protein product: CASSSRGFLTTDTQYF.

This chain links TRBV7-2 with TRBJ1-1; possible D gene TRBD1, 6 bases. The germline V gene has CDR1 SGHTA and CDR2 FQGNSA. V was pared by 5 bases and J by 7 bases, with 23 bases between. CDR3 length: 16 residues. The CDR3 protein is CASSPLGANGQLEAFF. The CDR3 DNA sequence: TGTGCCAGCAGCCCCCTGGGGGCAAACGGGCAACTTGAAGCTTTCTTT.

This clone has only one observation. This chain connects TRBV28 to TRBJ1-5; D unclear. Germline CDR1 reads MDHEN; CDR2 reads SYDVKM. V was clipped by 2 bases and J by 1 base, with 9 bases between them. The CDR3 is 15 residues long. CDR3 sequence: CASSLGGFSNQPQHF. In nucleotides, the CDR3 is TGTGCCAGCAGTTTAGGCGGGTTCAGCAATCAGCCCCAGCATTTT.

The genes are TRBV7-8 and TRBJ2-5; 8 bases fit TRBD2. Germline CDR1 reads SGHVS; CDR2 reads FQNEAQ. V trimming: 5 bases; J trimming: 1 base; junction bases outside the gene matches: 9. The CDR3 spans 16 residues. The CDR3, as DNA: TGTGCCAGCAGCGCCCGTCGGCGGGGGGCCCAAGAGACCCAGTACTTC. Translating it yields CASSARRRGAQETQYF.

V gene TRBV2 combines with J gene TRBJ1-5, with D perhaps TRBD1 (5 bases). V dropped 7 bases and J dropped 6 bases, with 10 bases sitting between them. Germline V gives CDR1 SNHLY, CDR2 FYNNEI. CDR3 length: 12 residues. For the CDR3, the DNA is TGTGCCAGCACAGGGTACGGTCAGCCCCAGCATTTT. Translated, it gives CASTGYGQPQHF. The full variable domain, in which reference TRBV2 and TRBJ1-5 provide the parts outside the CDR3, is EPEVTQTPSHQVTQMGQEVILRCVPISNHLYFYWYRQILGQKVEFLVSFYNNEISEKSEIFDDQFSVERPDGSNFTLKIRSTKLEDSAMYFCASTGYGQPQHFGDGTRLSIL.

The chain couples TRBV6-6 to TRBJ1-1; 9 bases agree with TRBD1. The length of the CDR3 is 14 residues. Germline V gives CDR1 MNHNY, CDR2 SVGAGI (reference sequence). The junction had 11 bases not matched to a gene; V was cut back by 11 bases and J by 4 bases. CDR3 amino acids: CAALTGTGSTEAFF. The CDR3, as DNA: TGTGCCGCCTTAACCGGGACAGGGAGCACTGAAGCTTTCTTT.

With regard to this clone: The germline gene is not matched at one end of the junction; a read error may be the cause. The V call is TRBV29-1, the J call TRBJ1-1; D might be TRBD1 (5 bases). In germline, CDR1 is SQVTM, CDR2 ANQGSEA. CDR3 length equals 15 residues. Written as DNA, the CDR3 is TGCAGCGTTGGTGTAGGGGTCCGAATGAACGCTGAAGCTTTCTTT. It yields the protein CSVGVGVRMNAEAFF.

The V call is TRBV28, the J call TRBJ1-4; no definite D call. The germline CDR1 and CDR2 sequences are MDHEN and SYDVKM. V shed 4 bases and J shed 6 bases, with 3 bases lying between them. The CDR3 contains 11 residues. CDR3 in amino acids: CASSSYEKLFF. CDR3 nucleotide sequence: TGTGCCAGCAGTTCGTATGAAAAACTGTTTTTT. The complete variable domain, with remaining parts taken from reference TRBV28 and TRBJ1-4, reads DVKVTQSSRYLVKRTGEKVFLECVQDMDHENMFWYRQDPGLGLRLIYFSYDVKMKEKGDIPEGYSVSREKKERFSLILESASTNQTSMYLCASSSYEKLFFGSGTQLSVL.

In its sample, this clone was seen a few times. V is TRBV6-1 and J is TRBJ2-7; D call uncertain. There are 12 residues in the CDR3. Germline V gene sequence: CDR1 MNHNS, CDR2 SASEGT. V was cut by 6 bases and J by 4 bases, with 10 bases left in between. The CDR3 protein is CASRLLPYEQYF. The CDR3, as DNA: TGTGCCAGCAGACTACTCCCTTACGAGCAGTACTTC.

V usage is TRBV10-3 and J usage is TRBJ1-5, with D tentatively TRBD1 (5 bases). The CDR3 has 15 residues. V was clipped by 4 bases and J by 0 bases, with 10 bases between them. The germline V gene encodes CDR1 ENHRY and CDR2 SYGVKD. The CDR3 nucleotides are TGTGCCATCAGTGGAGGAAGGGGTAGCAATCAGCCCCAGCATTTT. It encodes CAISGGRGSNQPQHF.

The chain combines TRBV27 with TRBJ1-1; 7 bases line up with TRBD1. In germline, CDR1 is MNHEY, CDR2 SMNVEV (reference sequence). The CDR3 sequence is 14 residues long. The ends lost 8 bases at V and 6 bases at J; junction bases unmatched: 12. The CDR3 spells CASGLRGGRAEAFF. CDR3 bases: TGTGCCAGCGGATTGAGAGGGGGCCGGGCTGAAGCTTTCTTT.

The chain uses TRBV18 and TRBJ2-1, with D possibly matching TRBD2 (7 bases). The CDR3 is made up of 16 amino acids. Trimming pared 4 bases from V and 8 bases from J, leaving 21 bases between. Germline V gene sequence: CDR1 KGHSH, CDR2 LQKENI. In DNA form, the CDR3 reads TGTGCCAGCTCACGAGCCAGGGGAGGGGTTAACGATGAGCAGTTCTTC. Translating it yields CASSRARGGVNDEQFF.

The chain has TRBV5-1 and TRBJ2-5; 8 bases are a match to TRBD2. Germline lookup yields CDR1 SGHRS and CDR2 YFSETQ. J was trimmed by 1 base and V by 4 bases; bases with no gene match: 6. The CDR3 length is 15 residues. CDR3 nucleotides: TGCGCCAGCAGCATAGCGGGGTCTGGCCAAGAGACCCAGTACTTC. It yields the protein CASSIAGSGQETQYF.

The DNA of the CDR3 is TGCGCCAGCAGCCCCGGTAGTCAGGCGTGGGGACAGACTGAAGCTTTCTTT. Protein: CASSPGSQAWGQTEAFF. The chain couples TRBV5-1 to TRBJ1-1, with 7 nucleotides matching TRBD1. After removal of 4 bases from V and 5 bases from J, the junction contained 17 bases not matched to a gene. Per the germline V gene, CDR1 is SGHRS and CDR2 is YFSETQ. The CDR3 spans 17 residues. Combining the CDR3 with reference TRBV5-1 and TRBJ1-1 gives the whole variable domain KAGVTQTPRYLIKTRGQQVTLSCSPISGHRSVSWYQQTPGQGLQFLFEYFSETQRNKGNFPGRFSGRQFSNSRSEMNVSTLELGDSALYLCASSPGSQAWGQTEAFFGQGTRLTVV.

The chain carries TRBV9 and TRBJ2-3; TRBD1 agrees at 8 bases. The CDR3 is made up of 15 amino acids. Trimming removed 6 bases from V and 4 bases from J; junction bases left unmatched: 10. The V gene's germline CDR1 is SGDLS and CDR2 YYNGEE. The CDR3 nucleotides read TGTGCCAGCACCCCGACCGGGACAGGATCAGATACGCAGTATTTT. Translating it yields CASTPTGTGSDTQYF.

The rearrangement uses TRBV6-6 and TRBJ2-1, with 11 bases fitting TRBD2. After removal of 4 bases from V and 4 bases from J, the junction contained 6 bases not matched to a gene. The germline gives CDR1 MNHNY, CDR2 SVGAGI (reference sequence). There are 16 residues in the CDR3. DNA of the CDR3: TGTGCCAGCAGTTCTAACCTAGCGGGAGGATACAATGAGCAGTTCTTC. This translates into CASSSNLAGGYNEQFF.

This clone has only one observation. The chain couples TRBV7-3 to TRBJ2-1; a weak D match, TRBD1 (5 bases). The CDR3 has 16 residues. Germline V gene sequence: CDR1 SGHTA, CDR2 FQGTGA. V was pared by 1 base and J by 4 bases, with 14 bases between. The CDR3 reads CASSLRWGALYNEQFF. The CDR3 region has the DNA TGTGCCAGCAGCTTAAGGTGGGGCGCCTTATACAATGAGCAGTTCTTC.

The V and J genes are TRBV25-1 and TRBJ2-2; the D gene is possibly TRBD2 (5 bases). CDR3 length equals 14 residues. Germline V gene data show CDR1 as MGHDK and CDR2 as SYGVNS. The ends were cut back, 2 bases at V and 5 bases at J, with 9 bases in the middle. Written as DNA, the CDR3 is TGTGCCAGCAGTGAACTAACGGGGACCGGGGAGCTGTTTTTT. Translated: CASSELTGTGELFF.

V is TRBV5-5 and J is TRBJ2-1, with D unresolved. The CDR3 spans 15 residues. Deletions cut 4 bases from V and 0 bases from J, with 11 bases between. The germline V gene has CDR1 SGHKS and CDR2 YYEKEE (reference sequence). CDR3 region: CASSLVLSSYNEQFF. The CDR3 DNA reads TGTGCCAGCAGCCTAGTATTGAGCTCCTACAATGAGCAGTTCTTC.

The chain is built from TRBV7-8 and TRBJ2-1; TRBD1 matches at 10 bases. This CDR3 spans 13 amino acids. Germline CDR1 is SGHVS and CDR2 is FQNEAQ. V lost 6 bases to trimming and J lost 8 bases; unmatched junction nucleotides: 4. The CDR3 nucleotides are TGTGCCAGCAGACGACAGGGGGCAGATGAGCAGTTCTTC. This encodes CASRRQGADEQFF.

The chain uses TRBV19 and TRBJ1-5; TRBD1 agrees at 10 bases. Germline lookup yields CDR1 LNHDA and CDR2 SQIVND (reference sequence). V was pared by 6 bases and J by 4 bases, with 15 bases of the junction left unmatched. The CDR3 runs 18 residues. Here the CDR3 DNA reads TGTGCCAGTAGGTCCATTCCGGGACAGGGGCTTACGAATCAGCCCCAGCATTTT. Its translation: CASRSIPGQGLTNQPQHF. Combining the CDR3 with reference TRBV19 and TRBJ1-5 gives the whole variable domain DGGITQSPKYLFRKEGQNVTLSCEQNLNHDAMYWYRQDPGQGLRLIYYSQIVNDFQKGDIAEGYSVSREKKESFPLTVTSAQKNPTAFYLCASRSIPGQGLTNQPQHFGDGTRLSIL.

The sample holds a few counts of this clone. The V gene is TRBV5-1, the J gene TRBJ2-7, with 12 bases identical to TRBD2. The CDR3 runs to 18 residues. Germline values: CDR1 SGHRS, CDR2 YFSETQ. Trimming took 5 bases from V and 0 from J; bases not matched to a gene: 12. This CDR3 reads CASRGQARTSGNSYEQYF. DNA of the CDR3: TGCGCCAGCAGGGGACAGGCGAGGACTAGCGGGAACTCCTACGAGCAGTACTTC.

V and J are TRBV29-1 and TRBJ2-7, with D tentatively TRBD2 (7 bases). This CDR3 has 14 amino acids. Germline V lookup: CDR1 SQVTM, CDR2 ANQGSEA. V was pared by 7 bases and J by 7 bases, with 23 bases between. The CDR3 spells CSAVRGGVGYEQYF. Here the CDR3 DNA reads TGCAGCGCCGTTCGAGGGGGGGTCGGGTATGAGCAGTACTTC.